This T cell receptor beta chain appears in the sequencing data of a study of cytomegalovirus exposure and HLA in healthy donors. Notes on the study in general: Overall, about 160 TCR beta chains were annotated as cytomegalovirus-associated.

The PCR had 60 Vbeta and 13 Jbeta primers. Assay used: immunoSEQ multiplex PCR; TCRdb lists only in-frame clones, some missing. The sample lists about 110,000 clones, around 71% seen once, with 0.79% in the top ten. The germline CDR1 and CDR2 sequences are PRHDT and FYEKMQ (reference sequence). V lost 2 bases to trimming and J lost 6 bases; unmatched junction nucleotides: 6. The CDR3 is 14 amino acids. About this clone itself: Its target is not known.

The receptor's source is a boy aged 5 to 17 in good health and CMV-seronegative. The V and J genes are TRBV13 and TRBJ2-7, with 8 bases fitting TRBD2. The source material was PBMCs. CDR3 residues: CASSLNGGASEQYF. The CDR3 DNA reads TGTGCCAGCAGCTTAAACGGGGGGGCCTCCGAGCAGTACTTC.